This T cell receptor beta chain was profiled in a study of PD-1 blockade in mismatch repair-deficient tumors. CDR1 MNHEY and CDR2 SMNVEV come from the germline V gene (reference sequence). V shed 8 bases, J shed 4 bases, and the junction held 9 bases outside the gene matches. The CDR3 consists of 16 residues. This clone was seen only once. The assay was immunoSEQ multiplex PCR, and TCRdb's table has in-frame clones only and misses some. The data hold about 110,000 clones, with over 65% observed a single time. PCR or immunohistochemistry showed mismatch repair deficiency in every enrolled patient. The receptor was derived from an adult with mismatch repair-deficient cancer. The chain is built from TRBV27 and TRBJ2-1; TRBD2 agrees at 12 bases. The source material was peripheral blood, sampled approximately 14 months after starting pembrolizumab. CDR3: CASGGGLAGPYNEQFF. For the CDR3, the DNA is TGTGCCAGCGGGGGAGGACTAGCGGGACCATACAATGAGCAGTTCTTC.